These 30 T cell receptor beta chains were all obtained from the same sample, sequenced in a study of T cell responses to AZD1222 COVID-19 vaccine. Sequencing used immunoSEQ multiplex PCR; TCRdb keeps in-frame clones, though not all of them. The sample records some 200,000 clones, roughly 93% being singletons. The sequenced sample was peripheral blood, obtained on day 0 of AZD1222 vaccination. These receptor sequences come from an adult in good health.

The chain uses TRBV27 and TRBJ1-2; D uncertain. The CDR3 covers 15 residues. V was trimmed by 2 bases and J by 0 bases, leaving 10 bases between them. Germline loops: CDR1 MNHEY, CDR2 SMNVEV (reference sequence). As DNA, the CDR3 is TGTGCCAGCAGTTTAGGCGGAGTTACTAACTATGGCTACACCTTC. It translates to CASSLGGVTNYGYTF.

V usage is TRBV6-2 or TRBV6-3 and J usage is TRBJ1-2; D unresolved. CDR1 is MNHEY and CDR2 is SVGEGT in the germline V gene. The CDR3 is 12 residues long. Trimming removed 4 bases from V and 8 bases from J, with 11 bases in between. For the CDR3, the DNA is TGTGCCAGCAGTTGGGAGGTCCGCGGCTACACCTTC. It translates to CASSWEVRGYTF.

The chain uses TRBV6-5 and TRBJ1-2; TRBD1 matches 7 bases. CDR1 and CDR2 from the germline V gene are MNHEY and SVGAGI. The ends lost 3 bases at V and 7 bases at J; junction bases unmatched: 5. CDR3 length equals 13 residues. The CDR3 DNA reads TGTGCCAGCAGTTATCGACAGGGCCGTGGCTACACCTTC. Its protein is CASSYRQGRGYTF.

The V and J genes are TRBV15 and TRBJ1-2; a weak D match, TRBD1 (5 bases). Looked up from germline, CDR1 is LNHNV and CDR2 is YYDKDF (reference sequence). CDR3 length: 15 amino acids. Trimming pared 8 bases from V and 2 bases from J, leaving 18 bases between. The CDR3 reads CATSQGATSNYGYTF. The CDR3 DNA reads as TGTGCCACCTCCCAAGGGGCCACCTCCAACTATGGCTACACCTTC.

In the case of this clone: The junction differs from germline at one of its ends, possibly a read error. CDR3 residues: CASSLGQSPTYTQYF. The DNA of the CDR3 is TGTGCCAGCAGCCTAGGACAATCCCCCACATATACGCAGTATTTT. J is TRBJ2-3 and V is TRBV7-3, with D perhaps TRBD1 (5 bases). CDR1 and CDR2 from the germline V gene are SGHTA and FQGTGA. CDR3 length: 15 amino acids. The full variable domain, rest sourced from reference TRBV7-3 and TRBJ2-3, is GAGVSQTPSNKVTEKGKYVELRCDPISGHTALYWYRQSLGQGPEFLIYFQGTGAADDSGLPNDRFFAVRPEGSVSTLKIQRTERGDSAVYLCASSLGQSPTYTQYFGPGTRLTVL.

This clone is a singleton in its sample. V is TRBV7-2 and J is TRBJ1-6; D is unclear. Germline CDR1 reads SGHTA; CDR2 reads FQGNSA. The CDR3 sequence is 15 residues long. V was pared by 5 bases and J by 5 bases, with 13 bases between. The CDR3 sequence: CASSPSKLNNSPLHF. In DNA form, the CDR3 reads TGTGCCAGCAGCCCCTCAAAACTAAATAATTCACCCCTCCACTTT.

This clone was seen a few times. V and J are TRBV19 and TRBJ2-1; TRBD2 matches 12 bases. Germline assignment: CDR1 LNHDA and CDR2 SQIVND (reference sequence). V trimming: 4 bases; J trimming: 0 bases; junction bases outside the gene matches: 10. This CDR3 has 19 residues. The CDR3 here is CASSNYGLAGLNSYNEQFF. CDR3 in DNA: TGTGCCAGTAGTAACTACGGACTAGCGGGACTTAACTCCTACAATGAGCAGTTCTTC.

J is TRBJ2-5 and V is TRBV13, with TRBD1 identical over 8 bases. The CDR3 is made up of 16 amino acids. The J segment lost 2 bases and the V segment lost 2 bases, leaving 7 bases of the junction unmatched. In germline, CDR1 is PRHDT, CDR2 FYEKMQ (reference sequence). CDR3 DNA sequence: TGTGCCAGCAGCTTAAGGGACAGGAGTCCTCAAGAGACCCAGTACTTC. This translates into CASSLRDRSPQETQYF.

The CDR3 is CASSPVSRTGGVNTEAFF. CDR3 DNA: TGTGCCAGCTCACCAGTATCCCGGACAGGGGGCGTGAACACTGAAGCTTTCTTT. The J gene is TRBJ1-1, the V gene TRBV18; 11 positions agree with TRBD1. Germline CDR1 reads KGHSH; CDR2 reads LQKENI. V dropped 2 bases and J dropped 0; count of bases not matched to a gene: 8. This CDR3 has 18 residues.

V is TRBV20-1 and J is TRBJ2-5; D is possibly TRBD1 or TRBD2 (5 bases each). Germline V CDR1 and CDR2: DFQATT, SNEGSKA (reference sequence). This CDR3 has 16 residues. The V and J ends lost 3 bases and 0 bases respectively, with 17 bases between them. CDR3 amino acids: CSASLSGPGYQETQYF. CDR3 coding DNA: TGCAGTGCTAGTCTGTCAGGGCCGGGGTACCAAGAGACCCAGTACTTC.

This sequence joins TRBV11-1 and TRBJ1-2; D possibly corresponds to TRBD1 (5 bases). The CDR3 runs 14 residues. Germline V gene data show CDR1 as SGHAT and CDR2 as FQDESV (reference sequence). Trimming removed 5 bases from V and 5 bases from J, with 15 bases in between. The CDR3 protein is CASSPRGIGYGYTF. The CDR3 bases are TGTGCCAGCAGCCCGAGGGGTATTGGGTATGGCTACACCTTC.

V and J are TRBV2 and TRBJ1-5, with TRBD1 matching over 8 bases. This CDR3 region has 15 residues. CDR1 is SNHLY, CDR2 FYNNEI, per germline. The junction had 3 bases not matched to a gene; V was cut back by 4 bases and J by 1 base. CDR3: CASSVTGVSNQPQHF. The CDR3 DNA reads as TGTGCCAGCAGTGTGACAGGGGTCAGCAATCAGCCCCAGCATTTT.

This chain links TRBV29-1 with TRBJ1-5, with 8 bases matching TRBD1. The CDR3 runs to 13 residues. The germline V gene encodes CDR1 SQVTM and CDR2 ANQGSEA. J lost 2 bases, V lost 3 bases, and 0 bases had no gene match. CDR3 bases: TGCAGCGTTGAGACAGGGGGCAATCAGCCCCAGCATTTT. Translated: CSVETGGNQPQHF.

V usage is TRBV5-4 and J usage is TRBJ2-1; 9 positions agree with TRBD1. Germline CDR1 is SGHNT and CDR2 is YYREEE (reference sequence). Trimming cost V 4 bases and J 2 bases; bases outside gene matches: 4. The CDR3 length is 15 residues. CDR3 sequence (DNA): TGTGCCAGCAGCGGCCGGGACAGGGCCTACAATGAGCAGTTCTTC. Amino acids: CASSGRDRAYNEQFF.

The genes are TRBV10-3 and TRBJ2-3, with TRBD2 matching over 8 bases. The CDR3 length is 14 residues. V lost 11 bases to trimming and J lost 2 bases; unmatched junction nucleotides: 9. Germline-derived CDR1 and CDR2 are ENHRY and SYGVKD. CDR3 amino acids: CASGRGLVTDTQYF. The CDR3 DNA sequence: TGTGCCTCAGGGCGGGGACTAGTCACAGATACGCAGTATTTT.

V and J are TRBV5-1 and TRBJ1-1, with a possible D match to TRBD1 (5 bases). This CDR3 comprises 13 residues. Germline V gene sequence: CDR1 SGHRS, CDR2 YFSETQ. The V gene lost 3 bases and the J gene lost 5 bases, with 11 bases spanning the gap. The CDR3 DNA reads TGCGCCAGCAGCTCGGACGGGGGGACTGAAGCTTTCTTT. Translating gives CASSSDGGTEAFF.

The chain has TRBV12-3 or TRBV12-4 and TRBJ2-3; D possibly corresponds to TRBD2 (6 bases). This CDR3 spans 12 amino acids. Trimming removed 6 bases from V and 6 bases from J, with 10 bases in between. The CDR3 reads CASRFREDTQYF. In nucleotides, the CDR3 is TGTGCCAGCAGATTCCGGGAGGATACGCAGTATTTT.

This rearrangement joins TRBV4-3 to TRBJ2-4; D gene ambiguous. Germline loops: CDR1 LGHNA, CDR2 YSLEER. CDR3 size: 15 residues. The V end was cut by 0 bases, the J end by 7 bases, with 13 bases between. CDR3 DNA: TGCGCCAGCAGCCAAGAAGTTTTGAGCAGGAACATTCAGTACTTC. It is translated as CASSQEVLSRNIQYF.

This chain links TRBV27 with TRBJ1-1; TRBD1 is a possible D gene (5 bases). This CDR3 region has 16 residues. Germline CDR1 is MNHEY and CDR2 is SMNVEV (reference sequence). The ends were cut back, 1 base at V and 3 bases at J, with 15 bases in the middle. The CDR3 region has the DNA TGTGCCAGCAGTTTATTTCGCGGGGCGGGGGACACTGAAGCTTTCTTT. Protein sequence: CASSLFRGAGDTEAFF.

This chain joins TRBV7-8 and TRBJ1-1; D uncertain. The V end lost 5 bases, the J end lost 5 bases, and 12 bases lay between the germline ends. This CDR3 comprises 13 residues. The germline V gene has CDR1 SGHVS and CDR2 FQNEAQ. The DNA of the CDR3 is TGTGCCAGCAGCATCGAGAGCGGAACTGAAGCTTTCTTT. Amino acids: CASSIESGTEAFF.

The chain joins TRBV27 to TRBJ1-4; no definite D call. Per germline, CDR1 MNHEY and CDR2 SMNVEV (reference sequence). Trimming removed 4 bases at V and 0 bases at J, with 12 bases between. The CDR3 runs to 16 residues. CDR3 bases: TGTGCCAGCAGTTGGATGTTCGGAGCAACTAATGAAAAACTGTTTTTT. It codes for CASSWMFGATNEKLFF.

The chain carries TRBV20-1 and TRBJ1-5; 7 bases line up with TRBD1. The CDR3 extends over 14 amino acids. The germline gives CDR1 DFQATT, CDR2 SNEGSKA (reference sequence). V lost 3 bases, J lost 3 bases, and 5 bases stayed unmatched. The CDR3 region has the DNA TGCAGTGCTAGTACCGACAGGGACAATCAGCCCCAGCATTTT. As protein: CSASTDRDNQPQHF.

In nucleotides, the CDR3 is TGTGCCAGCTCACCACCGACCCGCCCGGCCGGGACAGGGAACTATGGCTACACCTTC. It yields the protein CASSPPTRPAGTGNYGYTF. V usage is TRBV18 and J usage is TRBJ1-2; 9 bases agree with TRBD1. This CDR3 region has 19 residues. Germline V gene data show CDR1 as KGHSH and CDR2 as LQKENI. V gave up 0 bases and J gave up 2 bases; unmatched junction bases: 13.

This chain joins TRBV24-1 and TRBJ2-2, with TRBD1 as a possible D gene (5 bases). Per germline, CDR1 KGHDR and CDR2 SFDVKD. The CDR3 runs 14 residues. The V end was cut by 6 bases, the J end by 7 bases, with 14 bases between. The CDR3 region has the DNA TGTGCCACCAGTTCGGCCAGGGTGATCGGGGAGCTGTTTTTT. Its translation: CATSSARVIGELFF.

This clone was recorded only once. The chain recombines TRBV18 with TRBJ2-1; 11 bases are a match to TRBD1. V lost 8 bases, J lost 9 bases, and 15 bases stayed unmatched. Germline CDR1 is KGHSH and CDR2 is LQKENI. This CDR3 region has 16 residues. CDR3 DNA: TGTGCCAGCACCCTCGGACAGGGGGCAGTCGAGGGTGAGCAGTTCTTC. Translation: CASTLGQGAVEGEQFF.

The chain is built from TRBV18 and TRBJ1-1; tentatively, D is TRBD1 (5 bases). This CDR3 comprises 16 residues. The V and J ends lost 0 bases and 4 bases respectively, with 15 bases between them. The V gene's germline CDR1 is KGHSH and CDR2 LQKENI. CDR3: CASSPPGLSAATEAFF. The CDR3 nucleotides read TGTGCCAGCTCACCACCGGGGCTTTCAGCTGCCACTGAAGCTTTCTTT.

This chain links TRBV12-5 with TRBJ1-4; 9 bases line up with TRBD1. CDR3 length: 13 amino acids. In germline, CDR1 is LGHNT, CDR2 FRNRAP. V gave up 3 bases and J gave up 7 bases; unmatched junction bases: 0. The chain's CDR3 is CASGLQGAEKLFF. CDR3 DNA: TGTGCTAGTGGTTTACAGGGGGCTGAAAAACTGTTTTTT.

The chain is built from TRBV19 and TRBJ1-4, with 7 positions matching TRBD1. This CDR3 is 16 amino acids long. V was pared by 8 bases and J by 0 bases, with 9 bases of the junction left unmatched. CDR1 LNHDA and CDR2 SQIVND come from the germline V gene (reference sequence). The CDR3 DNA follows: TGTGCCAGTCGAGACAGGGCACTTGCAACTAATGAAAAACTGTTTTTT. Its protein product is CASRDRALATNEKLFF.

The chain carries TRBV27 and TRBJ2-5; 10 bases are shared with TRBD1. Germline trimming cut 5 bases from V and 3 bases from J; bases unmatched to any gene: 15. The germline V gene encodes CDR1 MNHEY and CDR2 SMNVEV (reference sequence). This CDR3 is 18 amino acids long. CDR3 sequence (DNA): TGTGCCAGCAGTCCGATCTTACCCCGGGACAGGGGAGAAGAGACCCAGTACTTC. This translates into CASSPILPRDRGEETQYF.

V is TRBV6-4 and J is TRBJ2-1; D not certain. CDR3 length: 14 amino acids. Trimming removed 5 bases from V and 8 bases from J, with 16 bases in between. The germline V gene has CDR1 MRHNA and CDR2 SNTAGT. The CDR3 nucleotides are TGTGCCAGCAGTAGATTTAGCTGGGCTGATGAGCAGTTCTTC. It translates to CASSRFSWADEQFF.